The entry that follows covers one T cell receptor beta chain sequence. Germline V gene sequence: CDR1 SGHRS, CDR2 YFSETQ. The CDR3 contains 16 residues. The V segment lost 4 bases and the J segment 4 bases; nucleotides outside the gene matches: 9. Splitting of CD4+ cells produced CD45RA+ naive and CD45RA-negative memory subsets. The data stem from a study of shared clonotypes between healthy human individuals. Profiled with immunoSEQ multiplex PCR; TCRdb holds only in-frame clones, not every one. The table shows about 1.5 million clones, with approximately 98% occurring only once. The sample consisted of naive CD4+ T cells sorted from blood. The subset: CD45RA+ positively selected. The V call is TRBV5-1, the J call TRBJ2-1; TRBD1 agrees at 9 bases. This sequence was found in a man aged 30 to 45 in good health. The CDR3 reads CASSADRGFTYNEQFF. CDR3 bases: TGCGCCAGCAGCGCGGACAGGGGCTTCACTTACAATGAGCAGTTCTTC.